The rows below give T cell receptor beta chains drawn from one sample of a study of shared clonotypes between healthy human individuals. The protocol was immunoSEQ multiplex PCR, while the TCRdb copy is restricted to in-frame clones and leaves out a portion. The table shows about 2,100,000 clones, with approximately 94% occurring only once. Sequencing was performed on naive CD8+ T cells from PBMCs. Source of these receptors: a man aged 18 to 35 in good health. Some clones in this sample may be carry-over from other donors' samples. The CDR3 runs from the conserved cysteine through the conserved F or W. The order of the fields is D gene, J gene, V gene, clone size, CDR3 DNA, CDR3 protein. D genes are given only for firm matches. Clone size, where shown, is once, few, many, or a class for clones that have expanded.

d_call: TRBD1; j_call: TRBJ2-7; v_call: TRBV9; clone_size: once; cdr3_nt: TGTGCCAGCAGCGTTGGGACAGGGGCCTCCTACGAGCAGTACTTC; cdr3_aa: CASSVGTGASYEQYF
d_call: .; j_call: TRBJ1-1; v_call: TRBV5-5; clone_size: .; cdr3_nt: TGTGCCAGCAGCTTATCCACAGGGTCAAAAGCTTTCTTT; cdr3_aa: CASSLSTGSKAFF
d_call: TRBD1; j_call: TRBJ1-2; v_call: TRBV5-6; clone_size: .; cdr3_nt: TGTGCCAGCAGCCCGGGAGGGGGCAGCTATGGCTACACCTTC; cdr3_aa: CASSPGGGSYGYTF
d_call: TRBD2; j_call: TRBJ2-3; v_call: TRBV5-1; clone_size: .; cdr3_nt: TGCGCCAGCAGACAAACTAGCGGGAGGGCCTTCGCAGATACGCAGTATTTT; cdr3_aa: CASRQTSGRAFADTQYF
d_call: .; j_call: TRBJ2-2; v_call: TRBV19; clone_size: .; cdr3_nt: TGTGCCAGTGGAAGGGACCTAGAGAACACCGGGGAGCTGTTTTTT; cdr3_aa: CASGRDLENTGELFF
d_call: TRBD2; j_call: TRBJ2-3; v_call: TRBV4-1; clone_size: .; cdr3_nt: TGCGCCAGCAGCCACAGCCGGGGGGGAAGCACAGATACGCAGTATTTT; cdr3_aa: CASSHSRGGSTDTQYF
d_call: .; j_call: TRBJ2-2; v_call: TRBV2; clone_size: .; cdr3_nt: TGTGCCATACAAGGGGCAAGGGGGGAGCTGTTTTTT; cdr3_aa: CAIQGARGELFF
d_call: .; j_call: TRBJ1-6; v_call: TRBV30; clone_size: .; cdr3_nt: TGTGCCTGGAGATTGGCCAGCTCCTATAATTCACCCCTCCACTTT; cdr3_aa: CAWRLASSYNSPLHF
d_call: TRBD2; j_call: TRBJ2-1; v_call: TRBV15; clone_size: .; cdr3_nt: TGTGCCACCAGCAGAGCCGGACTAGCGGGAGGGGGTGAGCAGTTCTTC; cdr3_aa: CATSRAGLAGGGEQFF
d_call: .; j_call: TRBJ2-1; v_call: TRBV21-1; clone_size: .; cdr3_nt: TGTGCCAGCAGCAAAGACCACCGGGACGGTGGAATCAGCTCCTACAATGAGCAGTTCTTC; cdr3_aa: CASSKDHRDGGISSYNEQFF
d_call: .; j_call: TRBJ1-4; v_call: TRBV7-6; clone_size: .; cdr3_nt: TGTGCCAGCAGCTTAGCGGGTCAGGCCACAGATAAACTGTTTTTT; cdr3_aa: CASSLAGQATDKLFF
d_call: .; j_call: TRBJ1-1; v_call: TRBV28; clone_size: .; cdr3_nt: TGTGCCAGCAGTCCGAGAAGAAGGGACACTGAAGCTTTCTTT; cdr3_aa: CASSPRRRDTEAFF
d_call: .; j_call: TRBJ2-1; v_call: TRBV5-4; clone_size: .; cdr3_nt: TGTGCCAGCGATAGGGCTGGGTACAATGAGCAGTTCTTC; cdr3_aa: CASDRAGYNEQFF
d_call: .; j_call: TRBJ2-2; v_call: TRBV21-1; clone_size: .; cdr3_nt: TGTGCCAGCAGCATCAGAAAGACTCCCGAGTCGGCCGGGGAGCTGTTTTTT; cdr3_aa: CASSIRKTPESAGELFF
d_call: .; j_call: TRBJ1-1; v_call: TRBV13; clone_size: .; cdr3_nt: TGTGCCAGCAGCTCCACAAGGACTGAAGCTTTCTTT; cdr3_aa: CASSSTRTEAFF
d_call: .; j_call: TRBJ2-7; v_call: TRBV27; clone_size: .; cdr3_nt: TGTGCCAGCAGTCTCTCCCGGGCCCCGGTCCACGAGCAGTACTTC; cdr3_aa: CASSLSRAPVHEQYF
d_call: .; j_call: TRBJ2-2; v_call: TRBV27; clone_size: .; cdr3_nt: TGTGCCAGCCAGCGCAGGACGGTACAAGACACCGGGGAGCTGTTTTTT; cdr3_aa: CASQRRTVQDTGELFF
d_call: .; j_call: TRBJ2-5; v_call: TRBV4-3; clone_size: .; cdr3_nt: TGCGCCAGCAGCCAAGAGGGCGGGCGGGACAATCCTCAAGAGACCCAGTACTTC; cdr3_aa: CASSQEGGRDNPQETQYF
d_call: .; j_call: TRBJ1-2; v_call: TRBV6-6; clone_size: .; cdr3_nt: TGTGCCAGCAGTTACGCGACAGTTGGCTACACCTTC; cdr3_aa: CASSYATVGYTF
d_call: .; j_call: TRBJ2-3; v_call: TRBV7-9; clone_size: once; cdr3_nt: TGTGCCAGCAGCCCGCGGACTCTTACAGATACGCAGTATTTT; cdr3_aa: CASSPRTLTDTQYF
d_call: .; j_call: TRBJ1-3; v_call: TRBV6-5; clone_size: .; cdr3_nt: TGTGCCAGCAGTCAGGACCCTGGAAACACCATATATTTT; cdr3_aa: CASSQDPGNTIYF
d_call: TRBD1; j_call: TRBJ2-7; v_call: TRBV27; clone_size: .; cdr3_nt: TGTGCCAGCAGTGACAGGGTAGGCTACGAGCAGTACTTC; cdr3_aa: CASSDRVGYEQYF
d_call: .; j_call: TRBJ1-1; v_call: TRBV6-1; clone_size: once; cdr3_nt: TGTGCCAGCAGTCAATCGGTGAACACTGAAGCTTTCTTT; cdr3_aa: CASSQSVNTEAFF
d_call: .; j_call: TRBJ2-7; v_call: TRBV7-9; clone_size: .; cdr3_nt: TGTGCCAGCAGCCCAGAGCTAGCGAGCGAGCAGTACTTC; cdr3_aa: CASSPELASEQYF
d_call: .; j_call: TRBJ2-4; v_call: TRBV16; clone_size: .; cdr3_nt: TGTGCCAGCAGCCAAGGGACACTCAAAAACATTCAGTACTTC; cdr3_aa: CASSQGTLKNIQYF
d_call: .; j_call: TRBJ2-7; v_call: TRBV5-1; clone_size: once; cdr3_nt: TGCGCCAGCAGCTTTATTGGTGGAGTAAACTACGAGCAGTACTTC; cdr3_aa: CASSFIGGVNYEQYF
d_call: TRBD2; j_call: TRBJ2-7; v_call: TRBV7-9; clone_size: .; cdr3_nt: TGCGCCAGCAGCCAGAATATCGTCCTCGGGACTAGCGGTTACGAGCAGTACTTC; cdr3_aa: CASSQNIVLGTSGYEQYF
d_call: .; j_call: TRBJ1-1; v_call: TRBV25-1; clone_size: .; cdr3_nt: TGTGCCAGCAGTGAATTTCGGAGAACTGAAGCTTTCTTT; cdr3_aa: CASSEFRRTEAFF
d_call: TRBD2; j_call: TRBJ2-1; v_call: TRBV28; clone_size: .; cdr3_nt: TGTGCCAGCAGTTTACCTACTAGCGGGAGGACCAGGAATGAGCAGTTCTTC; cdr3_aa: CASSLPTSGRTRNEQFF
d_call: TRBD1; j_call: TRBJ2-7; v_call: TRBV7-9; clone_size: .; cdr3_nt: TGTGCCAGCAGCGCCCCCTTAGGGACAGAATCCTACGAGCAGTACTTC; cdr3_aa: CASSAPLGTESYEQYF
d_call: .; j_call: TRBJ1-5; v_call: TRBV7-6; clone_size: .; cdr3_nt: TGTGCCAGCAGCTTGGGTTGGGGCAATCAGCCCCAGCATTTT; cdr3_aa: CASSLGWGNQPQHF
d_call: TRBD2; j_call: TRBJ2-2; v_call: TRBV27; clone_size: .; cdr3_nt: TGTGCCAGCGGTTTCGGGCTAGCGGGAGGGCACACCGGGGAGCTGTTTTTT; cdr3_aa: CASGFGLAGGHTGELFF
d_call: .; j_call: TRBJ2-7; v_call: TRBV4-2; clone_size: .; cdr3_nt: TGTGCCAGCAGCCAAACGACCGACAGAGCCTACGAGCAGTACTTC; cdr3_aa: CASSQTTDRAYEQYF
d_call: .; j_call: TRBJ2-3; v_call: TRBV27; clone_size: .; cdr3_nt: TGTGCCAGCAGTTTATCCGCCTCTAGCCCCCCAGATACGCAGTATTTT; cdr3_aa: CASSLSASSPPDTQYF
d_call: .; j_call: TRBJ2-1; v_call: TRBV5-6; clone_size: .; cdr3_nt: TGTGCCAGCAGCGAAAGTAATCCCTCCTACAATGAGCAGTTCTTC; cdr3_aa: CASSESNPSYNEQFF
d_call: .; j_call: TRBJ2-7; v_call: TRBV6-1; clone_size: once; cdr3_nt: TGTGCCAGCAGTGAATCCTCCGGACGTCAGGTATCCTACGAGCAGTACTTC; cdr3_aa: CASSESSGRQVSYEQYF
d_call: TRBD2; j_call: TRBJ2-7; v_call: TRBV27; clone_size: .; cdr3_nt: TGTGCCAGCAGCTCGCTAGCGGGAGCGCTGGAGCAGTACTTC; cdr3_aa: CASSSLAGALEQYF